The 2 T cell receptor beta chains listed next were all sequenced from one sample in a study of blood T cell repertoires in COVID-19. Assay: immunoSEQ multiplex PCR; the TCRdb copy retains only in-frame clones and omits some. The sample gives roughly 80,000 clones, about four fifths of which show up once; roughly 10% is in the top ten. The sample taken for sequencing was peripheral blood. The receptor set was obtained from a human donor in a cohort sampled during active COVID-19.

V gene TRBV30 combines with J gene TRBJ2-3; TRBD2 is a possible D gene (6 bases). The germline V gene has CDR1 GTSNPN and CDR2 SVGIG (reference sequence). CDR3 length equals 16 residues. The V end lost 0 bases, the J end lost 2 bases, and 15 bases lay between the germline ends. The CDR3 spells CAWSVLGGGFTDTQYF. For the CDR3, the DNA is TGTGCCTGGAGTGTACTTGGGGGAGGATTCACAGATACGCAGTATTTT.

The rearrangement links TRBV6-1 to TRBJ2-7; 10 positions agree with TRBD2. Germline CDR1 and CDR2: MNHNS and SASEGT. V shed 8 bases and J 2 bases; nucleotides not matched to a gene: 3. CDR3 length: 13 amino acids. The CDR3, as DNA: TGTGCCAGCGGACTAGCGGTCCCCTACGAGCAGTACTTC. It is translated as CASGLAVPYEQYF.